This T cell receptor (beta chain) was found in a study of blood T cell repertoires in COVID-19 (dated by TCRdb to the early 2020s). Regarding the study in general: Collaborator samples came from the United States, Italy and Spain and covered acute and convalescent phases of COVID-19. Where available, HLA class I and class II types were taken from metadata supplied by the sample provider and were not determined by assay-based typing. The repertoires were made available in a free public database intended to serve as a resource for research on the immune response to SARS-CoV-2. Subjects who had been exposed to COVID-19, were actively infected with it, or had recovered from it provided the deeply sampled blood TCRbeta repertoires that made up the dataset. The samples were drawn from two sources: the first 160 participants of the ongoing ImmuneRACE study, and 950 to 1,500 subjects contributed by 6 global collaborators. The prospective study material was composed of cDNA or gDNA derived from T cells, B-cell-depleted T cells, or PBMCs. The sample metadata nearly always contained a de-identified subject ID, COVID-19 status, age in years and sex. Broader findings and caveats from the paper: The amount of clinical and demographic metadata varied by source and participant and was provided uncurated.

TCRbeta CDR3 regions were amplified from genomic DNA by means of the immunoSEQ Assay, a bias-controlled multiplex PCR. Under the source paper's analysis protocol: The number of nucleated cells in each sample was estimated from the amplification of reference gene primers within the assay. Sequence reads were collapsed and filtered to measure the absolute abundance of every unique TCRbeta CDR3 rearrangement. Productive Simpson clonality was computed per sample as the square root of Simpson's diversity index over productive rearrangements. The table was pulled from immuneACCESS by TCRdb, which kept in-frame rearrangements only. Such tables lose some clones; where checked, under half of the loss comes from unresolved V genes, and the rest has no known cause. V and J calls and clone size are as listed in that table; D and trimming were resolved from the DNA. This sample holds approximately 130,000 clones; roughly 86% were observed only once. Together, the top ten hold 10% to 15% of the sample.

The collaborating institutions used their own protocols to collect whole blood in K2EDTA tubes. For TCRbeta analysis, collaborator samples were shipped as frozen whole blood, as isolated PBMCs, or as DNA extracted from either sample type. This clone has just a few counts. Its antigen is still unknown. Per-nucleotide qualities are absent, and no much larger clonotype sits a single base away. Trimming leaves V shorter by 2 bases and J shorter by 4 bases, with the junction holding 8 bases beyond the gene matches. There are 15 amino acids in the CDR3, from cysteine to phenylalanine inclusive. CDR3 DNA is the only sequence kept; it has 45 bases, read in frame from the first base. CDR1 is given as SGHRS and CDR2 as YFSETQ, both from the germline V gene.

The sample was peripheral blood. The TCR was taken from a human donor in a cohort sampled during active COVID-19. Here the chain combines TRBV5-1 and TRBJ1-1; 7 junctional bases match TRBD1. The bases are TGCGCCAGCAGCTTAGTAGCAGGGGGTACCACTGAAGCTTTCTTT. This codes for CASSLVAGGTTEAFF.